The 19 T cell receptor beta chains reported below all come from one sample, sequenced in a study of T cell changes during pregnancy in multiple sclerosis. Clones were sequenced by immunoSEQ multiplex PCR, and TCRdb holds only the in-frame ones, with some missing. The sample lists 28,000 or so clones, about 88% seen once, with 0.8% in the top ten. Sequences were derived from CD4+ T cells from peripheral blood mononuclear cells, sampled in the second trimester of pregnancy. These receptors all come from a female donor with multiple sclerosis, enrolled in a pregnancy study.

V is TRBV5-1 and J is TRBJ2-3; D not certain. The germline V gene has CDR1 SGHRS and CDR2 YFSETQ. This CDR3 is built from 12 residues. With 2 bases removed from V and 5 bases from J, the gap between germline ends came to 6 bases. This CDR3 is CASSFPGDTQYF. In DNA, the CDR3 is TGCGCCAGCAGCTTTCCGGGAGATACGCAGTATTTT.

The chain carries TRBV18 and TRBJ1-1; 9 nucleotides match TRBD1. The CDR3 spans 13 residues. The ends lost 8 bases at V and 8 bases at J; junction bases unmatched: 9. The germline V gene encodes CDR1 KGHSH and CDR2 LQKENI. The CDR3 sequence is CASLSGQGEEAFF. The CDR3 DNA reads TGTGCCAGCCTATCGGGACAGGGAGAGGAAGCTTTCTTT.

This sequence joins TRBV4-1 and TRBJ2-4; 9 nucleotides agree with TRBD2. V gave up 4 bases and J gave up 8 bases; unmatched junction bases: 15. CDR1 and CDR2 from the germline V gene are MGHRA and YSYEKL. CDR3 length equals 17 residues. The CDR3 region is CASSRGIAGAYGDIQYF. CDR3 nucleotides: TGCGCCAGCAGCCGGGGAATAGCGGGGGCGTATGGGGACATTCAGTACTTC.

The J gene is TRBJ1-1, the V gene TRBV30, with D unresolved. V lost 4 bases and J 0 bases, leaving 6 bases between the germline ends. Germline values: CDR1 GTSNPN, CDR2 SVGIG (reference sequence). The CDR3 contains 12 residues. The CDR3 sequence is CAWNQMNTEAFF. In DNA form, the CDR3 reads TGTGCCTGGAACCAGATGAACACTGAAGCTTTCTTT.

This chain uses TRBV10-3 with TRBJ1-5, with D possibly being TRBD1 (5 bases). The CDR3 totals 16 residues. Trimming took off 0 bases at V and 2 bases at J, with 11 bases between the two ends. CDR1 is ENHRY, CDR2 SYGVKD, per germline. The CDR3: CAISESRGEGNQPQHF. CDR3 nucleotide sequence: TGTGCCATCAGTGAGTCGAGAGGGGAGGGCAATCAGCCCCAGCATTTT.

This clone was seen only once. The V and J genes are TRBV2 and TRBJ2-7; 7 positions match TRBD2. Germline CDR1 is SNHLY and CDR2 is FYNNEI. This CDR3 has 16 amino acids. Germline trimming cut 3 bases from V and 7 bases from J; bases unmatched to any gene: 15. CDR3 residues: CASSERWSGVTREQYF. CDR3 nucleotides: TGTGCCAGCAGTGAGAGGTGGAGCGGGGTGACACGGGAGCAGTACTTC.

The chain is built from TRBV6-6 and TRBJ2-1, with 13 bases aligning to TRBD2. After removal of 5 bases from V and 13 bases from J, the junction contained 5 bases not matched to a gene. The germline gives CDR1 MNHNY, CDR2 SVGAGI (reference sequence). This CDR3 is built from 13 residues. CDR3 residues: CASSSTSGGAQFF. CDR3 DNA sequence: TGTGCCAGCAGTAGTACTAGCGGGGGGGCCCAGTTCTTC.

The rearrangement links TRBV5-1 to TRBJ2-3; D possibly corresponds to TRBD1 (5 bases). Trimming removed 3 bases at V and 3 bases at J, with 14 bases between. Germline lookup yields CDR1 SGHRS and CDR2 YFSETQ. This CDR3 spans 15 amino acids. Here the CDR3 DNA reads TGCGCCAGCAGCTCTAGGGGCATGGGAACAGATACGCAGTATTTT. This codes for CASSSRGMGTDTQYF.

A few counts support this clone. The genes are TRBV6-1 and TRBJ2-7; the D gene is possibly TRBD1 (6 bases). The CDR3 loop spans 14 amino acids. Trimming pared 6 bases from V and 0 bases from J, leaving 12 bases between. Germline CDR1 MNHNS, CDR2 SASEGT. This CDR3 is CASRPGHSSYEQYF. The CDR3 DNA sequence: TGTGCCAGCAGACCGGGACATAGCTCCTACGAGCAGTACTTC.

The rearrangement uses TRBV4-1 and TRBJ2-1; perhaps TRBD2 as D (5 bases). CDR1 MGHRA and CDR2 YSYEKL come from the germline V gene. The V and J ends lost 0 bases and 4 bases respectively, with 13 bases between them. CDR3 length: 16 amino acids. CDR3 coding DNA: TGCGCCAGCAGCCAAGATCGGGGTGGGGTATACAATGAGCAGTTCTTC. Amino acid sequence: CASSQDRGGVYNEQFF.

The rearrangement uses TRBV15 and TRBJ1-1; TRBD1 matches at 8 bases. V gave up 0 bases and J gave up 8 bases; unmatched junction bases: 5. CDR1 is LNHNV and CDR2 is YYDKDF in the germline V gene (reference sequence). The CDR3 length is 14 residues. CDR3 sequence: CATSRDLNRGEAFF. The CDR3 DNA follows: TGTGCCACCAGCAGAGATCTTAACAGGGGGGAAGCTTTCTTT.

This sequence joins TRBV6-6 and TRBJ1-1; D possibly corresponds to TRBD1 (6 bases). Per germline, CDR1 MNHNY and CDR2 SVGAGI (reference sequence). V lost 0 bases to trimming and J lost 4 bases, with 6 bases between them. The CDR3 is made up of 13 amino acids. DNA of the CDR3: TGTGCCAGCAGTTACTCAGGGGGCACTGAAGCTTTCTTT. This encodes CASSYSGGTEAFF.

The CDR3 is CASRRGLADEQYF. The CDR3 nucleotides are TGTGCCAGCAGGAGGGGACTAGCGGACGAGCAGTACTTC. The V gene is TRBV6-6, the J gene TRBJ2-7; 11 bases fit TRBD2. Germline V gene lookup returns CDR1 MNHNY and CDR2 SVGAGI (reference sequence). CDR3 length equals 13 residues. With 6 bases clipped from V and 5 bases from J, the junction kept 3 bases outside the gene matches.

The chain links TRBV7-9 to TRBJ1-6; D unresolved. Germline CDR1 reads SEHNR; CDR2 reads FQNEAQ (reference sequence). CDR3 length: 12 residues. V lost 5 bases and J 9 bases, leaving 8 bases between the germline ends. CDR3 bases: TGTGCCAGCAGCCCGGCGGTTTCACCCCTCCACTTT. Translating gives CASSPAVSPLHF.

The chain carries TRBV4-3 and TRBJ2-1, with 11 bases fitting TRBD2. There are 17 residues in the CDR3. From germline, CDR1 is LGHNA and CDR2 YSLEER. Trimming cost V 0 bases and J 4 bases; bases outside gene matches: 5. The CDR3, as DNA: TGCGCCAGCAGCCAAGATTTGTCTAGCGGGGGGTACAATGAGCAGTTCTTC. Protein product: CASSQDLSSGGYNEQFF.

This sequence joins TRBV7-3 and TRBJ2-2; D perhaps matches TRBD1 (5 bases). The CDR3 covers 14 residues. Germline assignment: CDR1 SGHTA and CDR2 FQGTGA. V dropped 2 bases and J dropped 6 bases, with 10 bases sitting between them. CDR3 amino acids: CASSLQGSAGELFF. Here the CDR3 DNA reads TGTGCCAGCAGCTTACAGGGATCGGCCGGGGAGCTGTTTTTT.

This clone appeared once. The chain links TRBV30 to TRBJ1-6; D unclear. CDR1 and CDR2 from the germline V gene are GTSNPN and SVGIG (reference sequence). There are 12 residues in the CDR3. The V end lost 0 bases, the J end lost 15 bases, and 12 bases lay between the germline ends. The CDR3 loop reads CAWSVISPLLHF. The CDR3 coding sequence is TGTGCCTGGAGTGTAATCTCCCCTCTCCTCCACTTT.

V and J are TRBV28 and TRBJ2-1, with TRBD2 as a possible D gene (5 bases). CDR3 length: 14 amino acids. Germline-derived CDR1 and CDR2 are MDHEN and SYDVKM. V was cut by 8 bases and J by 7 bases, with 18 bases left in between. The CDR3 DNA reads as TGTGCCAGCCATGAACCTGCCACGGGGAATGAGCAGTTCTTC. Its protein is CASHEPATGNEQFF.

The gene calls are TRBV7-9 and TRBJ2-2, with 7 bases aligning to TRBD1. Germline values: CDR1 SEHNR, CDR2 FQNEAQ (reference sequence). With 5 bases clipped from V and 8 bases from J, the junction kept 8 bases outside the gene matches. The length of the CDR3 is 14 residues. The DNA for the CDR3 is TGTGCCAGCAGCCGGGGACAGACCCCAGGGGAGCTGTTTTTT. This encodes CASSRGQTPGELFF. The full variable domain, its missing parts supplied by reference TRBV7-9 and TRBJ2-2, is DTGVSQNPRHKITKRGQNVTFRCDPISEHNRLYWYRQTLGQGPEFLTYFQNEAQLEKSRLLSDRFSAERPKGSFSTLEIQRTEQGDSAMYLCASSRGQTPGELFFGEGSRLTVL.